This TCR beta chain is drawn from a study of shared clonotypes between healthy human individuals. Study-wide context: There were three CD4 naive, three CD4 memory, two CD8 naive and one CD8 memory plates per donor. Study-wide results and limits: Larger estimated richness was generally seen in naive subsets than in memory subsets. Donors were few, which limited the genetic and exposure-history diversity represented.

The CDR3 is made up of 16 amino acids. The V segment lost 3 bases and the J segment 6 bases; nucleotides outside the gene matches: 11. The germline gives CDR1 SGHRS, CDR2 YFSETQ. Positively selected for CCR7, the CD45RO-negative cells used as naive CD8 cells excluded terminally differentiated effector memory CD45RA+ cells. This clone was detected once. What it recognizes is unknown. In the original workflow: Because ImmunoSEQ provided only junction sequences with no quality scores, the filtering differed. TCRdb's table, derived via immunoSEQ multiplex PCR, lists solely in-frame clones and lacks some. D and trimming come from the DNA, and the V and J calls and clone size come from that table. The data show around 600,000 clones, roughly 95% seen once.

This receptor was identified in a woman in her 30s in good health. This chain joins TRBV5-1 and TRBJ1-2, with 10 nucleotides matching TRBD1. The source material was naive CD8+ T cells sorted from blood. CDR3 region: CASSSRLSGTGDGYTF. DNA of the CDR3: TGCGCCAGCAGCTCGAGATTATCCGGGACAGGGGATGGCTACACCTTC.